These T cell receptor beta chains were read from a single sample in a study of cytomegalovirus exposure and HLA in healthy donors. Sequenced by immunoSEQ multiplex PCR; TCRdb stores in-frame clones only, minus some. The sample contains around 99,000 clones, 77% of which appear only once. Sequencing input: PBMCs. The receptors shown here come from a male donor in good health and CMV-seronegative. Both conserved end residues are part of each CDR3. Each record gives: V gene, clone size, D gene, J gene, CDR3 protein, CDR3 DNA. D genes are given only for firm matches. Size tells how often a clone was seen (once, few, many) or the class of an expanded clone, and some rows leave it out.

>TRBV7-2|-|-|TRBJ1-2
CASSPPPDIAYTF
TGTGCCAGCAGCCCTCCCCCGGACATCGCTTACACCTTC
>TRBV6-6|-|-|TRBJ2-7
CATTPTGGQGQYF
TGTGCCACCACCCCCACCGGGGGGCAGGGGCAGTACTTC
>TRBV10-3|-|TRBD2|TRBJ2-5
CATLGGGLQETQYF
TGTGCCACCTTGGGCGGGGGACTCCAAGAGACCCAGTACTTC
>TRBV9|-|TRBD2|TRBJ2-7
CASSPGLTYEQYF
TGTGCCAGCAGCCCGGGACTAACCTACGAGCAGTACTTC
>TRBV6-1|-|-|TRBJ2-7
CASSETSPEILGQYF
TGTGCCAGCAGCGAGACTAGTCCCGAAATTTTGGGGCAGTACTTC
>TRBV28|-|TRBD2|TRBJ2-2
CATEAGGDNTGELFF
TGTGCCACGGAAGCGGGAGGAGACAACACCGGGGAGCTGTTTTTT
>TRBV9|once|TRBD1|TRBJ2-3
CASSVGQGARDTQYF
TGTGCCAGCAGCGTAGGTCAGGGGGCGAGAGATACGCAGTATTTT
>TRBV9|-|-|TRBJ2-5
CASSGGGRPVGSETQYF
TGTGCCAGCAGCGGCGGGGGCAGGCCTGTTGGCTCGGAGACCCAGTACTTC
>TRBV7-9|once|TRBD1|TRBJ1-2
CASSRQGPNGYTF
TGTGCCAGCAGCCGACAGGGTCCGAATGGCTACACCTTC
>TRBV29-1|-|-|TRBJ1-1
CSVTGTLNTEAFF
TGCAGCGTGACCGGGACATTGAACACTGAAGCTTTCTTT
>TRBV9|-|TRBD1|TRBJ2-6
CASSARGRTAGANVLTF
TGTGCCAGCAGCGCCAGGGGGCGGACGGCTGGGGCCAACGTCCTGACTTTC
>TRBV11-2|-|TRBD1|TRBJ2-7
CASSPRTGGGPSYEQYF
TGTGCCAGCAGCCCTAGGACAGGGGGCGGCCCATCCTACGAGCAGTACTTC
>TRBV6-4|-|-|TRBJ1-4
CASSENRASEKLFF
TGTGCCAGCAGTGAGAACAGGGCCAGCGAAAAACTGTTTTTT
>TRBV6-5|-|TRBD1|TRBJ1-1
CASSLAMTGYAEAFF
TGTGCCAGCAGCTTAGCGATGACAGGGTACGCTGAAGCTTTCTTT
>TRBV5-1|once|-|TRBJ2-3
CASSPRDNTDTQYF
TGCGCCAGCAGCCCAAGGGACAACACAGATACGCAGTATTTT
>TRBV5-6|-|TRBD1|TRBJ2-3
CASSFGQGADTQYF
TGTGCCAGCAGCTTCGGACAGGGAGCAGATACGCAGTATTTT
>TRBV28|-|TRBD2|TRBJ2-3
CASSLSAGGRDTQYF
TGTGCCAGCAGTTTATCAGCGGGGGGTAGGGATACGCAGTATTTT
>TRBV19|-|TRBD2|TRBJ2-1
CASSFGALADYYNEQFF
TGTGCCAGTAGTTTCGGAGCCCTAGCGGATTATTACAATGAGCAGTTCTTC
>TRBV5-4|-|TRBD2|TRBJ2-7
CASSPDLADSYEQYF
TGTGCCAGCAGCCCCGACCTAGCGGACTCCTACGAGCAGTACTTC
>TRBV11-2|-|-|TRBJ2-7
CASSQAFRPYEQYF
TGTGCCAGCAGCCAAGCGTTCCGCCCCTACGAGCAGTACTTC
>TRBV4-2|few|TRBD1|TRBJ2-7
CASSLRTGTYEQYF
TGTGCCAGCAGCCTTCGGACAGGCACTTACGAGCAGTACTTC
>TRBV9|-|TRBD1|TRBJ2-7
CASSVGPGQGFREQYF
TGTGCCAGCAGCGTTGGACCGGGACAGGGTTTCCGCGAGCAGTACTTC
>TRBV29-1|-|TRBD2|TRBJ2-1
CSVERPGREGAEQFF
TGCAGCGTTGAAAGGCCGGGGCGGGAGGGGGCTGAGCAGTTCTTC
>TRBV29-1|-|TRBD2|TRBJ2-7
CSVDKGGHEQYF
TGCAGCGTTGATAAGGGAGGGCACGAGCAGTACTTC
>TRBV30|-|TRBD2|TRBJ2-7
CAWSPRLAVSYEQYF
TGTGCCTGGAGTCCCAGACTAGCGGTCTCCTACGAGCAGTACTTC
>TRBV6-5|-|TRBD1|TRBJ1-2
CASRPSGQNNYGYTF
TGTGCCAGCAGGCCCTCGGGACAGAATAACTATGGCTACACCTTC
>TRBV15|-|-|TRBJ2-2
CATSSVIGELFF
TGTGCCACCAGCAGCGTAATAGGGGAGCTGTTTTTT